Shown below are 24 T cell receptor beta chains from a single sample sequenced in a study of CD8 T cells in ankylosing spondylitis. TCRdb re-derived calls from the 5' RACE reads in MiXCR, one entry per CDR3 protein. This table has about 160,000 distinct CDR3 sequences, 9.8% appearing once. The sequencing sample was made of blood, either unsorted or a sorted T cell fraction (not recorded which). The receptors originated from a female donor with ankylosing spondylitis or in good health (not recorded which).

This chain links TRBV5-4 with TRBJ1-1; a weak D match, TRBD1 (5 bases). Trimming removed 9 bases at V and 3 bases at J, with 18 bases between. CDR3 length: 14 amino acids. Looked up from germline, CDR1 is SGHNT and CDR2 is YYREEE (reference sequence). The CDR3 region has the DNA TGTGCCATCGGCCCGGGGCTTGGAGACACTGAAGCTTTCTTT. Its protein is CAIGPGLGDTEAFF. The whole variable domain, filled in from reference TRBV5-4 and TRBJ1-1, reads ETGVTQSPTHLIKTRGQQVTLRCSSQSGHNTVSWYQQALGQGPQFIFQYYREEENGRGNFPPRFSGLQFPNYSSELNVNALELDDSALYLCAIGPGLGDTEAFFGQGTRLTVV.

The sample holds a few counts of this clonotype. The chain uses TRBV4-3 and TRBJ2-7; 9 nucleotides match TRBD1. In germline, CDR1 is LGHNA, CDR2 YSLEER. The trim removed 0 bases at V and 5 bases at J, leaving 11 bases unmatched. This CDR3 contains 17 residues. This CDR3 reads CASSQEVPGQGGDEQYF. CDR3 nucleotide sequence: TGCGCCAGCAGCCAAGAAGTACCGGGACAGGGTGGAGACGAGCAGTACTTC.

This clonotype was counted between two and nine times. The CDR3 nucleotides read TGTGCCAGCAGCCGGGTAGCGGGAGTCACAGATACGCAGTATTTT. As protein: CASSRVAGVTDTQYF. V is TRBV7-6 and J is TRBJ2-3, with TRBD2 matching 9 bases. The germline V gene has CDR1 SGHVS and CDR2 FNYEAQ. Trimming cost V 5 bases and J 2 bases; bases outside gene matches: 5. CDR3 length equals 15 residues.

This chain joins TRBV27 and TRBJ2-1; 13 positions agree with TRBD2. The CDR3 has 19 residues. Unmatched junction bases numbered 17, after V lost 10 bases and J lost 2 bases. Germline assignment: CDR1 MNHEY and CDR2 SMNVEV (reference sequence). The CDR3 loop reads CATLPTGTSGKGTYNEQFF. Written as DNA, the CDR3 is TGTGCCACCCTGCCTACCGGGACTAGCGGGAAAGGAACCTACAATGAGCAGTTCTTC.

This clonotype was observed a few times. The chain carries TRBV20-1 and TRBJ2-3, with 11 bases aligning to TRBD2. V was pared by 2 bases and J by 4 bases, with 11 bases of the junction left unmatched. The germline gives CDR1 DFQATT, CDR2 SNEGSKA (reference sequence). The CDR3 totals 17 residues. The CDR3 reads CSARFPITSGRSDTQYF. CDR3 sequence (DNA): TGCAGTGCTAGATTCCCTATTACTAGCGGGAGATCAGATACGCAGTATTTT.

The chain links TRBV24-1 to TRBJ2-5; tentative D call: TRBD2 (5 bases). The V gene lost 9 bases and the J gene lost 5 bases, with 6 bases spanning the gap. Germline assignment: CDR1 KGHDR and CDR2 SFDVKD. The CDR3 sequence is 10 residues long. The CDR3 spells CATGGETQYF. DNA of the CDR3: TGTGCCACCGGCGGGGAGACCCAGTACTTC.

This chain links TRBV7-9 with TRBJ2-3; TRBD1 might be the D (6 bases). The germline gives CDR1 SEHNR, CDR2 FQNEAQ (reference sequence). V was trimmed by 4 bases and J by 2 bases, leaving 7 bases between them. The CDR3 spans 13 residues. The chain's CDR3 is CASSWTVTDTQYF. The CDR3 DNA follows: TGTGCCAGCAGCTGGACAGTCACAGATACGCAGTATTTT.

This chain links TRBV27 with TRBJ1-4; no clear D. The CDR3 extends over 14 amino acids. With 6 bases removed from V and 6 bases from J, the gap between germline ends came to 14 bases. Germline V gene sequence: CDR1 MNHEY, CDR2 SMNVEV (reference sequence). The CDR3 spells CASSLDGSYEKLFF. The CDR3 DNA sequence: TGTGCCAGCAGCCTGGACGGAAGCTATGAAAAACTGTTTTTT. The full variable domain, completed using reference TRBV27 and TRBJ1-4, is EAQVTQNPRYLITVTGKKLTVTCSQNMNHEYMSWYRQDPGLGLRQIYYSMNVEVTDKGDVPEGYKVSRKEKRNFPLILESPSPNQTSLYFCASSLDGSYEKLFFGSGTQLSVL.

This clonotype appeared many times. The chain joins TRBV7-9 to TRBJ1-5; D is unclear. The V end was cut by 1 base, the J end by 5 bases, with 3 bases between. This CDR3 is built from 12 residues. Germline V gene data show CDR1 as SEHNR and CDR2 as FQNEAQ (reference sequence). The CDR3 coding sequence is TGTGCCAGCAGCTTAGACCATCAGCCCCAGCATTTT. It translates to CASSLDHQPQHF. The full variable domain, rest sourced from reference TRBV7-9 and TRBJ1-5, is DTGVSQNPRHKITKRGQNVTFRCDPISEHNRLYWYRQTLGQGPEFLTYFQNEAQLEKSRLLSDRFSAERPKGSFSTLEIQRTEQGDSAMYLCASSLDHQPQHFGDGTRLSIL.

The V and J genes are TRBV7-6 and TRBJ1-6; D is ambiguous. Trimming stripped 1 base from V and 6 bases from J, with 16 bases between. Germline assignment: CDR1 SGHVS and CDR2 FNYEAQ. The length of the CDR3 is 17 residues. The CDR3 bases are TGTGCCAGCAGCTTAGGGAATAAGGGAGTGGGTAATTCACCCCTCCACTTT. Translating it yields CASSLGNKGVGNSPLHF. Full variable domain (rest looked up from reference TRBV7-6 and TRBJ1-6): GAGVSQSPRYKVTKRGQDVALRCDPISGHVSLYWYRQALGQGPEFLTYFNYEAQQDKSGLPNDRFSAERPEGSISTLTIQRTEQRDSAMYRCASSLGNKGVGNSPLHFGNGTRLTVT.

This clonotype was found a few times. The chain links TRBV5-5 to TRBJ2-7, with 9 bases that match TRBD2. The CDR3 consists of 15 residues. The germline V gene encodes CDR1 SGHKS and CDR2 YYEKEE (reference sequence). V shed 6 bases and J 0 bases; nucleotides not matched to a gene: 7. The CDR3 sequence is CASTLTSGNSYEQYF. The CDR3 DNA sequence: TGTGCCAGCACCCTGACTAGCGGAAACTCCTACGAGCAGTACTTC.

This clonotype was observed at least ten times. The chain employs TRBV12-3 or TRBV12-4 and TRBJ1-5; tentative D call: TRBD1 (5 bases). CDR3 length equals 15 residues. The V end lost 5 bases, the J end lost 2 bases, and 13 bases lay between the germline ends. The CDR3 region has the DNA TGTGCCAGCAGTGGATCCCTGGGGGGCAATCAGCCCCAGCATTTT. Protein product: CASSGSLGGNQPQHF.

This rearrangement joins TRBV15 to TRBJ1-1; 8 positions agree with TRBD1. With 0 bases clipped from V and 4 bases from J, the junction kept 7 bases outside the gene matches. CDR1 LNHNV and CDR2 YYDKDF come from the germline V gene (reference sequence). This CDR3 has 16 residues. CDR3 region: CATSRDLGTGSTEAFF. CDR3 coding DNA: TGTGCCACCAGCAGAGACTTGGGGACAGGAAGCACTGAAGCTTTCTTT.

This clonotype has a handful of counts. The CDR3 spells CASSVEWQLPYEQYF. In nucleotides, the CDR3 is TGTGCCAGCAGCGTAGAGTGGCAGCTACCCTACGAGCAGTACTTC. The chain links TRBV9 to TRBJ2-7; the D is unclear. The CDR3 contains 15 residues. Deletions cut 0 bases from V and 2 bases from J, with 12 bases between. Germline-derived CDR1 and CDR2 are SGDLS and YYNGEE.

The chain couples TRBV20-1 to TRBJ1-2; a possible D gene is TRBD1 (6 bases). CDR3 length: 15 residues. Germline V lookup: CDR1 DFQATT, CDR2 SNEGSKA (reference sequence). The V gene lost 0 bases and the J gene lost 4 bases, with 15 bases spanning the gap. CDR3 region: CSARDAQGATYGYTF. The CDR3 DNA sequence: TGCAGTGCTAGAGATGCACAGGGCGCGACCTATGGCTACACCTTC.

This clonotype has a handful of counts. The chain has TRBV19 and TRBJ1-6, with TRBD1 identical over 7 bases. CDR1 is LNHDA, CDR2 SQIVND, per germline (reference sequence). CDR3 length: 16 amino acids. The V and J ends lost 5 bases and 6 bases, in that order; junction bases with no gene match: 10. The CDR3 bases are TGTGCCAGTAGTGACGACCGGGACAGACTTAATTCACCCCTCCACTTT. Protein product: CASSDDRDRLNSPLHF.

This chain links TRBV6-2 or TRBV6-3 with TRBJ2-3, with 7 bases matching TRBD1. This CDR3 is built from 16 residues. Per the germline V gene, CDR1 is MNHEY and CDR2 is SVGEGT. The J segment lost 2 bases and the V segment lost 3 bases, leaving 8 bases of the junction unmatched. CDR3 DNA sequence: TGTGCCAGCAGTTATGACGACAGGGTCTACACAGATACGCAGTATTTT. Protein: CASSYDDRVYTDTQYF.

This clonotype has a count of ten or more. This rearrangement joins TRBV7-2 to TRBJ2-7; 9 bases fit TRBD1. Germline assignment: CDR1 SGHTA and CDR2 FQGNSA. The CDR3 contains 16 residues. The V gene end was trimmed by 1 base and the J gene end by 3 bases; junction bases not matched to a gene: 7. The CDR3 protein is CASSLDPPGQGYEQYF. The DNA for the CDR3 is TGTGCCAGCAGCTTAGATCCGCCGGGACAGGGCTACGAGCAGTACTTC.

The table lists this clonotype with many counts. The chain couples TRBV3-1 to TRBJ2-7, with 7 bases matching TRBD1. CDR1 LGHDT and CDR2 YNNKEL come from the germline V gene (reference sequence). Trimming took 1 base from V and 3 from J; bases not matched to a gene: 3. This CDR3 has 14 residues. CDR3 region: CASSQGTGDYEQYF. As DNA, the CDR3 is TGTGCCAGCAGCCAAGGGACAGGAGACTACGAGCAGTACTTC.

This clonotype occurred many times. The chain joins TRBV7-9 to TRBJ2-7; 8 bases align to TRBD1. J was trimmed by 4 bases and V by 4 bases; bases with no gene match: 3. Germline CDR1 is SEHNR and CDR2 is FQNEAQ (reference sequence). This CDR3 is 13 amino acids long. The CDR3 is CASSWGQVYEQYF. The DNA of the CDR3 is TGTGCCAGCAGCTGGGGACAGGTTTACGAGCAGTACTTC.

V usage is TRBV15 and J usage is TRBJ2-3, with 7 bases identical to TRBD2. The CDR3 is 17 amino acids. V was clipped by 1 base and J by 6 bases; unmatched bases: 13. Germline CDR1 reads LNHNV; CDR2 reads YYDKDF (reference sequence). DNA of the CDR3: TGTGCCACCAGCAGAGTTAGTCTAGCGGCCCTCACTGATACGCAGTATTTT. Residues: CATSRVSLAALTDTQYF.

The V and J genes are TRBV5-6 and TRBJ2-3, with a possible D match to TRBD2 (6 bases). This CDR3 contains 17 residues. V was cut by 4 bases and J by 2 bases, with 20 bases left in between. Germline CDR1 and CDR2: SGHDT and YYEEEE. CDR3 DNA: TGTGCCAGCAGCCCCCCCGGCTCTCTAGCGACCACAGATACGCAGTATTTT. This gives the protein CASSPPGSLATTDTQYF.

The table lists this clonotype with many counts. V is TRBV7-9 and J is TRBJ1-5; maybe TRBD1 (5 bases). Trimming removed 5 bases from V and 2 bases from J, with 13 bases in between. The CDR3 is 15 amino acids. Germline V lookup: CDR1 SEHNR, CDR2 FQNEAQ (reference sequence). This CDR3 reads CASSRSGGGNQPQHF. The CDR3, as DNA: TGTGCCAGCAGCCGGAGCGGGGGAGGCAATCAGCCCCAGCATTTT. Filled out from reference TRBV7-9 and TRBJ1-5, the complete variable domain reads DTGVSQNPRHKITKRGQNVTFRCDPISEHNRLYWYRQTLGQGPEFLTYFQNEAQLEKSRLLSDRFSAERPKGSFSTLEIQRTEQGDSAMYLCASSRSGGGNQPQHFGDGTRLSIL.

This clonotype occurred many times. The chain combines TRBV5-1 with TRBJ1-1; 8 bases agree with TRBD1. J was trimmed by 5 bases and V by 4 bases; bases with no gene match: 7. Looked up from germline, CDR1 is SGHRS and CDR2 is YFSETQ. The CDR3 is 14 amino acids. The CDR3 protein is CASSPTGEGTEAFF. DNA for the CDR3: TGCGCCAGCAGCCCGACAGGGGAAGGGACTGAAGCTTTCTTT.